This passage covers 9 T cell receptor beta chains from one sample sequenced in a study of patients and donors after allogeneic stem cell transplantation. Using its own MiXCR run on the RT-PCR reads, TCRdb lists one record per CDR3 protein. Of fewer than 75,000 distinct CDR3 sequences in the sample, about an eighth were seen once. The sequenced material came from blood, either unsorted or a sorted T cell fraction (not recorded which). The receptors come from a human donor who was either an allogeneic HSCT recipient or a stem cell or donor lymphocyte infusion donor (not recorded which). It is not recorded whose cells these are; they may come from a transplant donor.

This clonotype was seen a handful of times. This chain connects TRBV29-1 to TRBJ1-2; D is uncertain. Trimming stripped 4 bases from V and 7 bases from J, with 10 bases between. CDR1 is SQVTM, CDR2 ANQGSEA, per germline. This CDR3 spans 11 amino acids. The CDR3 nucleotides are TGCAGCGTTGTTCTGGGTAGTGGCTACACCTTC. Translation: CSVVLGSGYTF.

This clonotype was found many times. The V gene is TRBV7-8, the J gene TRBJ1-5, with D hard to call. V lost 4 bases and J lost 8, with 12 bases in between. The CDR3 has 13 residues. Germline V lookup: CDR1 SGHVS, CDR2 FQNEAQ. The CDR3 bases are TGTGCCAGCAGCTCCTCCCTCCTGGAGCCCCAGCATTTT. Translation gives CASSSSLLEPQHF.

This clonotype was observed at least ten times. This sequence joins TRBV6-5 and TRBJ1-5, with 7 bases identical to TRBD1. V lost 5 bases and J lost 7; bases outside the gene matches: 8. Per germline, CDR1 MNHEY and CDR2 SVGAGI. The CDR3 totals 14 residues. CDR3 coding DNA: TGTGCCAGCAGTCGACCAGGGGGGGGGCAGCCCCAGCATTTT. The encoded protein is CASSRPGGGQPQHF.

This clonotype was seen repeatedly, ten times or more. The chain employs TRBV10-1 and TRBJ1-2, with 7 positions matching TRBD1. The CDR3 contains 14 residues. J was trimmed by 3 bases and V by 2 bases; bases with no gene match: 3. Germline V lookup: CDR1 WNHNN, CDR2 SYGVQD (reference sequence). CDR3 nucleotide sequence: TGCGCCAGCAGTGAGGCCGGGACAGACTATGGCTACACCTTC. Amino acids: CASSEAGTDYGYTF.

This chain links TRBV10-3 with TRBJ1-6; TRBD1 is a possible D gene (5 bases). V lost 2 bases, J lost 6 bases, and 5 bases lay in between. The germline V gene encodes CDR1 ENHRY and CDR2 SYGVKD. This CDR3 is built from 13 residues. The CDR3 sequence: CAISERGNSPLHF. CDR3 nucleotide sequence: TGTGCCATCAGTGAGAGGGGTAATTCACCCCTCCACTTT.

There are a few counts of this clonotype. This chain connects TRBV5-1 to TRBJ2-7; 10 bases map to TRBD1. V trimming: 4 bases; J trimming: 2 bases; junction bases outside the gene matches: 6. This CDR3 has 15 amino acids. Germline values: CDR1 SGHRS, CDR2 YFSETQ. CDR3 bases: TGCGCCAGCAGCGAAGGGACAGGGGTTGCCTACGAGCAGTACTTC. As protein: CASSEGTGVAYEQYF.

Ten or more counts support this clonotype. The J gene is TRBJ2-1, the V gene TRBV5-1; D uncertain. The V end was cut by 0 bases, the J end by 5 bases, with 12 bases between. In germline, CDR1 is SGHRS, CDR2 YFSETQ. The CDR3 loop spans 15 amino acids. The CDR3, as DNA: TGCGCCAGCAGCTTGGAAAGACATGGGGACAATGAGCAGTTCTTC. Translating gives CASSLERHGDNEQFF.

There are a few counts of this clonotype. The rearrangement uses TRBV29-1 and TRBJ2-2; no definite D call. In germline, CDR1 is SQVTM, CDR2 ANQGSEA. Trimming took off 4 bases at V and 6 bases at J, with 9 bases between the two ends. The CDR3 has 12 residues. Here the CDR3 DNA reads TGCAGCGTTGTCCGAGGACCCGGGGAGCTGTTTTTT. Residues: CSVVRGPGELFF.

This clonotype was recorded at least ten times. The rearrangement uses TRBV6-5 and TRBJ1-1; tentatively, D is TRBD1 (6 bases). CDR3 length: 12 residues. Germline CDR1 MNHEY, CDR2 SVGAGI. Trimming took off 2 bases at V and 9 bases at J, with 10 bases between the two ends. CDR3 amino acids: CASSYPTGQAFF. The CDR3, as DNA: TGTGCCAGCAGTTACCCGACAGGACAAGCTTTCTTT.